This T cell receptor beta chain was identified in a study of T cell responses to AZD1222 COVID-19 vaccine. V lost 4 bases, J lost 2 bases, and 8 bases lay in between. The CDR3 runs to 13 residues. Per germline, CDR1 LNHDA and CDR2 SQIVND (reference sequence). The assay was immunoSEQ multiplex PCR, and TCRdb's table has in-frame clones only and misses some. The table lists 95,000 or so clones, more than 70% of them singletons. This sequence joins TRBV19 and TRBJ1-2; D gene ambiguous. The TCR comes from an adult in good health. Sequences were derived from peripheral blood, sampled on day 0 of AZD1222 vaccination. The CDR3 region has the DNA TGTGCCAGTAGTAGGATCGAAAACTATGGCTACACCTTC. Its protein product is CASSRIENYGYTF.